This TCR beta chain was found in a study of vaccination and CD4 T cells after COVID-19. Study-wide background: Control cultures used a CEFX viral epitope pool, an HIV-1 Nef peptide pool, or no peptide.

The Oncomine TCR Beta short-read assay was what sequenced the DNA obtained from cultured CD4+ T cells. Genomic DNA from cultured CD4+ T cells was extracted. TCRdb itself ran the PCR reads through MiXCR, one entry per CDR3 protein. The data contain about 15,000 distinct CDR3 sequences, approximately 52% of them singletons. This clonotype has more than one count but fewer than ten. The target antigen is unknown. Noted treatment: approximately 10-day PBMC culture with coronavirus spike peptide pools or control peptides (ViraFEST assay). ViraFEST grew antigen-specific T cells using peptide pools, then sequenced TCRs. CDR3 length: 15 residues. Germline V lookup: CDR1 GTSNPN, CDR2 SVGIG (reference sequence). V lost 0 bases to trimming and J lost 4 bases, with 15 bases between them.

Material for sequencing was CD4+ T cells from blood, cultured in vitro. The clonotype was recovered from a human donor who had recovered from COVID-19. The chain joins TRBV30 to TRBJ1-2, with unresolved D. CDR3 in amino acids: CAWSVLNPAIYGYTF. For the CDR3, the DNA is TGTGCCTGGAGTGTATTGAATCCGGCGATCTATGGCTACACCTTC.